What follows are 32 T cell receptor beta chains derived from one specimen sequenced in a study of a mutant IDH1 vaccine in newly diagnosed glioma. Time point: week 11, during vaccination. Topical imiquimod accompanied each vaccine dose, which consisted of 300 ug of mutant IDH1 20-mer peptide. TCRdb's copy holds only in-frame clones and misses some; the assay was immunoSEQ multiplex PCR. The repertoire has roughly 130,000 clones, about four fifths of them found once; the top ten carry about 5.5%. What these receptors recognize is not known. Here the sequenced sample was PBMCs, taken from a glioma patient whose treatment included an IDH1 peptide vaccine. These receptors were collected from a man aged 40-49 years with glioma.

In its sample, this clone was seen a few times. This chain joins TRBV18 and TRBJ1-5; no firm D call. Germline CDR1 KGHSH, CDR2 LQKENI. CDR3 length equals 16 residues. V was cut by 1 base and J by 0 bases, with 10 bases left in between. The CDR3 loop reads CASSPRADNSNQPQHF. Written as DNA, the CDR3 is TGTGCCAGCTCACCACGGGCAGACAATAGCAATCAGCCCCAGCATTTT.

The chain combines TRBV10-2 with TRBJ2-7; the D gene could be TRBD1 or TRBD2 (5 bases each). V gave up 6 bases and J gave up 3 bases, with 18 bases separating them. Germline CDR1 reads WSHSY; CDR2 reads SAAADI. This CDR3 spans 15 amino acids. The CDR3 sequence: CASRAIGDDRYEQYF. CDR3 DNA sequence: TGCGCCAGCAGGGCGATAGGGGACGACCGCTACGAGCAGTACTTC.

This chain joins TRBV7-2 and TRBJ2-5; TRBD1 is a possible D gene (6 bases). V dropped 4 bases and J dropped 1 base, with 10 bases sitting between them. The CDR3 covers 14 residues. Per germline, CDR1 SGHTA and CDR2 FQGNSA. DNA for the CDR3: TGTGCCAGCAGCTCAAGGGGGATCCAAGAGACCCAGTACTTC. This translates into CASSSRGIQETQYF.

The gene calls are TRBV6-1 and TRBJ2-7; 8 positions agree with TRBD2. The CDR3 length is 13 residues. The germline V gene has CDR1 MNHNS and CDR2 SASEGT. V gave up 3 bases and J gave up 3 bases; unmatched junction bases: 1. The CDR3 DNA is TGTGCCAGCAGTGACGGGGGGGGCTACGAGCAGTACTTC. Amino acids: CASSDGGGYEQYF.

J is TRBJ1-1 and V is TRBV11-2; D call uncertain. Germline CDR1 SGHAT, CDR2 FQNNGV. The ends were cut back, 5 bases at V and 7 bases at J, with 11 bases in the middle. The CDR3 sequence is 12 residues long. For the CDR3, the DNA is TGTGCCAGCAGCCGTACAGATGTTGAAGCTTTCTTT. It translates to CASSRTDVEAFF.

The V and J genes are TRBV2 and TRBJ1-1, with D possibly matching TRBD1 (6 bases). V lost 8 bases and J lost 3, with 13 bases in between. There are 13 residues in the CDR3. Germline V gene lookup returns CDR1 SNHLY and CDR2 FYNNEI. In DNA, the CDR3 is TGTGCCAGCGGAACGAAGGGGGACACTGAAGCTTTCTTT. It encodes CASGTKGDTEAFF.

The genes are TRBV29-1 and TRBJ1-5; D uncertain. Germline CDR1 reads SQVTM; CDR2 reads ANQGSEA. V was clipped by 4 bases and J by 2 bases, with 12 bases between them. The CDR3 totals 14 residues. Here the CDR3 reads CSVGAGAGNQPQHF. The CDR3 region has the DNA TGCAGCGTTGGCGCGGGTGCGGGCAATCAGCCCCAGCATTTT.

V usage is TRBV28 and J usage is TRBJ2-7; a possible D gene is TRBD2 (5 bases). Germline V gives CDR1 MDHEN, CDR2 SYDVKM. The germline V and J ends were trimmed by 6 bases and 4 bases, with 22 bases remaining between them. This CDR3 is 16 amino acids long. DNA of the CDR3: TGTGCCAGCAGGCCCACACTAGGACCGCCGCCTTACGAGCAGTACTTC. It translates to CASRPTLGPPPYEQYF.

The rearrangement links TRBV6-6 to TRBJ2-7; the match to TRBD1 covers 10 bases. This CDR3 spans 15 amino acids. Trimming cost V 0 bases and J 3 bases; bases outside gene matches: 2. Germline CDR1 is MNHNY and CDR2 is SVGAGI (reference sequence). CDR3 nucleotide sequence: TGTGCCAGCAGTTACTCGAGGGACAGGGGCTACGAGCAGTACTTC. Amino acids: CASSYSRDRGYEQYF.

The chain recombines TRBV4-3 with TRBJ2-2; no firm D call. Per the germline V gene, CDR1 is LGHNA and CDR2 is YSLEER. The CDR3 length is 17 residues. V was shortened by 0 bases and J by 0 bases, with 11 bases between the two germline ends. This CDR3 reads CASSQDLAAANTGELFF. The CDR3, as DNA: TGCGCCAGCAGCCAAGATCTGGCGGCCGCGAACACCGGGGAGCTGTTTTTT.

The chain couples TRBV7-8 to TRBJ1-2; no clear D. In germline, CDR1 is SGHVS, CDR2 FQNEAQ. The V gene lost 5 bases and the J gene lost 8 bases, with 21 bases spanning the gap. The CDR3 has 15 amino acids. CDR3 coding DNA: TGTGCCAGCAGCCCCCTCCGCAGGCCCGATATCGGCTACACCTTC. Amino acids: CASSPLRRPDIGYTF.

The chain recombines TRBV7-9 with TRBJ2-6; no definite D call. V lost 5 bases, J lost 4 bases, and 15 bases lay in between. CDR1 and CDR2 (germline): SEHNR, FQNEAQ (reference sequence). There are 16 residues in the CDR3. The CDR3 region has the DNA TGTGCCAGCAGCCCAACTGCGGTTGCCGGGGCCAACGTCCTGACTTTC. Residues: CASSPTAVAGANVLTF.

The chain employs TRBV19 and TRBJ1-2; D not certain. The CDR3 length is 14 residues. The V and J ends lost 6 bases and 7 bases respectively, with 18 bases between them. The germline V gene encodes CDR1 LNHDA and CDR2 SQIVND (reference sequence). The CDR3 spells CASRKGVGLGGYTF. The DNA for the CDR3 is TGTGCCAGTAGGAAGGGTGTCGGCTTGGGTGGCTACACCTTC.

V is TRBV4-1 and J is TRBJ1-2; D is undetermined. Germline V CDR1 and CDR2: MGHRA, YSYEKL. The V and J ends lost 6 bases and 6 bases respectively, with 14 bases between them. This CDR3 has 13 residues. CDR3 in DNA: TGCGCCAGCAGTGCGCAGGTTGGGGATGGCTACACCTTC. Its translation: CASSAQVGDGYTF.

The chain uses TRBV28 and TRBJ2-3, with 7 bases aligning to TRBD2. J lost 1 base, V lost 2 bases, and 3 bases had no gene match. This CDR3 spans 15 amino acids. Germline CDR1 reads MDHEN; CDR2 reads SYDVKM. The CDR3, as DNA: TGTGCCAGCAGTTTAGGGGGAGGGGGCACAGATACGCAGTATTTT. It translates to CASSLGGGGTDTQYF.

The V gene is TRBV13, the J gene TRBJ1-2, with a tentative D call TRBD1 (5 bases). Germline values: CDR1 PRHDT, CDR2 FYEKMQ (reference sequence). V was trimmed by 4 bases and J by 4 bases, leaving 16 bases between them. The CDR3 is 15 residues long. In DNA form, the CDR3 reads TGTGCCAGCAGCTCGATTCCCCAGGGTTTCTATGGCTACACCTTC. Amino acid sequence: CASSSIPQGFYGYTF.

This chain connects TRBV11-2 to TRBJ1-4; D remains unclear. This CDR3 spans 13 amino acids. V lost 1 base and J lost 2, with 2 bases in between. The V gene's germline CDR1 is SGHAT and CDR2 FQNNGV. CDR3 protein: CASSLVTNEKLFF. The CDR3 DNA is TGTGCCAGCAGCTTAGTGACTAATGAAAAACTGTTTTTT.

V is TRBV7-2 and J is TRBJ2-3; D call uncertain. Trimming cost V 1 base and J 3 bases, with 5 bases left between them. The CDR3 is 13 amino acids. In germline, CDR1 is SGHTA, CDR2 FQGNSA. The CDR3 coding sequence is TGTGCCAGCAGCTTAGGGGGTACAGATACGCAGTATTTT. It encodes CASSLGGTDTQYF. Together with reference TRBV7-2 and TRBJ2-3, the CDR3 gives the full variable domain: GAGVSQSPSNKVTEKGKDVELRCDPISGHTALYWYRQSLGQGLEFLIYFQGNSAPDKSGLPSDRFSAERTGGSVSTLTIQRTQQEDSAVYLCASSLGGTDTQYFGPGTRLTVL.

In DNA form, the CDR3 reads TGTGCCAGCAGCTTAAGTCCTCGAGAGCAGTACTTC. It specifies CASSLSPREQYF. The chain couples TRBV7-2 to TRBJ2-7; D call uncertain. Germline V gene data show CDR1 as SGHTA and CDR2 as FQGNSA. The CDR3 length is 12 residues. V gave up 2 bases and J gave up 7 bases, with 9 bases separating them. Combining the CDR3 with reference TRBV7-2 and TRBJ2-7 gives the whole variable domain GAGVSQSPSNKVTEKGKDVELRCDPISGHTALYWYRQSLGQGLEFLIYFQGNSAPDKSGLPSDRFSAERTGGSVSTLTIQRTQQEDSAVYLCASSLSPREQYFGPGTRLTVT.

This clone was observed a few times. The chain uses TRBV11-3 and TRBJ2-5; D is perhaps TRBD1 (5 bases). Germline V gene sequence: CDR1 SGHNT, CDR2 YENEEA. The CDR3 runs to 15 residues. V lost 1 base and J lost 5, with 14 bases in between. The DNA of the CDR3 is TGTGCCAGCAGCTTAGGGGCAGGGATGAAGGAGACCCAGTACTTC. It codes for CASSLGAGMKETQYF. Full variable domain (outside the CDR3, taken from reference TRBV11-3 and TRBJ2-5): EAGVVQSPRYKIIEKKQPVAFWCNPISGHNTLYWYLQNLGQGPELLIRYENEEAVDDSQLPKDRFSAERLKGVDSTLKIQPAELGDSAVYLCASSLGAGMKETQYFGPGTRLLVL.

The chain couples TRBV18 to TRBJ2-6; D not resolved. The CDR3 sequence is 14 residues long. Per germline, CDR1 KGHSH and CDR2 LQKENI. The germline V and J ends were trimmed by 3 bases and 0 bases, with 3 bases remaining between them. The CDR3 DNA reads TGTGCCAGCTCACCTTTCTCTGGGGCCAACGTCCTGACTTTC. Translation: CASSPFSGANVLTF.

The gene calls are TRBV19 and TRBJ2-7; tentative D call: TRBD2 (5 bases). Looked up from germline, CDR1 is LNHDA and CDR2 is SQIVND (reference sequence). CDR3 length: 14 amino acids. Trimming removed 4 bases from V and 1 base from J, with 11 bases in between. The DNA of the CDR3 is TGTGCCAGTAGTACCCTACGGGGATCCTACGAGCAGTACTTC. Protein product: CASSTLRGSYEQYF.

The rearrangement joins TRBV21-1 to TRBJ1-2. TRBV21-1 is shown as a pseudogene. The CDR3 has 14 amino acids. CDR3 nucleotides: TGTGCCAGCAGCAAAGAAGGGCGGAGTTATGGCTACACCTTC. It codes for CASSKEGRSYGYTF.

The chain links TRBV7-2 to TRBJ2-5; possible D gene TRBD2, 6 bases. The V gene's germline CDR1 is SGHTA and CDR2 FQGNSA. The CDR3 runs 14 residues. The ends were cut back, 5 bases at V and 0 bases at J, with 10 bases in the middle. The chain's CDR3 is CASSPSSDQETQYF. CDR3 nucleotide sequence: TGTGCCAGCAGCCCCTCTAGCGACCAAGAGACCCAGTACTTC. The variable domain in full, with the rest retrieved from reference TRBV7-2 and TRBJ2-5, is GAGVSQSPSNKVTEKGKDVELRCDPISGHTALYWYRQSLGQGLEFLIYFQGNSAPDKSGLPSDRFSAERTGGSVSTLTIQRTQQEDSAVYLCASSPSSDQETQYFGPGTRLLVL.

The chain couples TRBV9 to TRBJ2-5, with a possible D match to TRBD1 (5 bases). The CDR3 has 10 amino acids. V lost 7 bases to trimming and J lost 4 bases, with 5 bases between them. Germline V lookup: CDR1 SGDLS, CDR2 YYNGEE. The chain's CDR3 is CASGAETQYF. The DNA for the CDR3 is TGTGCCAGCGGGGCAGAGACCCAGTACTTC.

The chain is built from TRBV7-2 and TRBJ2-7; no reliable D call. V was pared by 5 bases and J by 1 base, with 12 bases between. Looked up from germline, CDR1 is SGHTA and CDR2 is FQGNSA. This CDR3 is built from 14 residues. CDR3 sequence (DNA): TGTGCCAGCAGCACCCGCTCAGGTTCCTACGAGCAGTACTTC. Its translation is CASSTRSGSYEQYF.

Remarks on this clone: In the same sample, other DNA sequences code for this CDR3. This chain uses TRBV7-2 with TRBJ2-7, with 8 bases lining up with TRBD2. Trimming removed 1 base from V and 1 base from J; junction bases left unmatched: 3. CDR1 and CDR2 from the germline V gene are SGHTA and FQGNSA. CDR3 length: 15 amino acids. The DNA of the CDR3 is TGTGCCAGCAGCTTAGGGGCGGGAGGATCCTACGAGCAGTACTTC. Amino acid sequence: CASSLGAGGSYEQYF.

The chain carries TRBV5-1 and TRBJ2-7; 7 bases line up with TRBD1. The CDR3 is made up of 14 amino acids. Unmatched junction bases numbered 7, after V lost 4 bases and J lost 3 bases. Germline V gives CDR1 SGHRS, CDR2 YFSETQ. Here the CDR3 reads CASSPTGVRYEQYF. The CDR3 DNA reads as TGCGCCAGCAGCCCTACAGGGGTCCGCTACGAGCAGTACTTC.

The V call is TRBV7-2, the J call TRBJ2-7; D possibly corresponds to TRBD1 (6 bases). The CDR3 runs to 13 residues. V lost 4 bases to trimming and J lost 2 bases, with 9 bases between them. Germline V gives CDR1 SGHTA, CDR2 FQGNSA. CDR3 nucleotide sequence: TGTGCCAGCAGCTCGGACAGTCCCTACGAGCAGTACTTC. Encoded protein: CASSSDSPYEQYF.

V gene TRBV30 combines with J gene TRBJ2-1; D is unresolved. The CDR3 is 13 residues long. V lost 2 bases, J lost 6 bases, and 11 bases lay in between. Germline CDR1 reads GTSNPN; CDR2 reads SVGIG (reference sequence). The CDR3 is CAWSWLTFNEQFF. For the CDR3, the DNA is TGTGCCTGGAGTTGGTTGACCTTCAATGAGCAGTTCTTC.

This clone has just a few counts. This chain joins TRBV6-6 and TRBJ1-3; a weak D match, TRBD1 (5 bases). The CDR3 totals 14 residues. The germline CDR1 and CDR2 sequences are MNHNY and SVGAGI (reference sequence). V dropped 5 bases and J dropped 0 bases, with 8 bases sitting between them. The CDR3 DNA reads TGTGCCAGCAGTCGACAGAGCTCTGGAAACACCATATATTTT. Translation: CASSRQSSGNTIYF.

V usage is TRBV6-1 and J usage is TRBJ2-2, with 8 bases aligning to TRBD1. Losses at the gene ends were 2 bases for V and 7 bases for J; bases not matched to a gene: 12. This CDR3 is built from 17 residues. CDR1 and CDR2 from the germline V gene are MNHNS and SASEGT. CDR3 nucleotides: TGTGCCAGCAGTGAAATCAGGGGGCGCGAATCCGGCGGGGAGCTGTTTTTT. Residues: CASSEIRGRESGGELFF.